This entry lists 10 T cell receptor beta chains sequenced from one sample in a study of cytomegalovirus exposure and HLA in healthy donors. 60 Vbeta and 13 Jbeta primers were used in PCR. Assay used: immunoSEQ multiplex PCR; TCRdb lists only in-frame clones, some missing. Among approximately 210,000 clones, 81% were seen once, and the ten largest hold about 1.7%. The source material was PBMCs. The receptors stem from a man between 18 and 35 years old in good health and CMV-seronegative.

The chain uses TRBV7-9 and TRBJ2-2; the match to TRBD2 covers 9 bases. J lost 5 bases, V lost 2 bases, and 3 bases had no gene match. The CDR3 length is 15 residues. Germline CDR1 SEHNR, CDR2 FQNEAQ (reference sequence). DNA of the CDR3: TGTGCCAGCAGCTTACTGACTAGCGGAACCGGGGAGCTGTTTTTT. This translates into CASSLLTSGTGELFF.

The V gene is TRBV19, the J gene TRBJ1-4; TRBD1 matches 7 bases. V lost 4 bases to trimming and J lost 7 bases; unmatched junction nucleotides: 6. The CDR3 length is 14 residues. The germline V gene has CDR1 LNHDA and CDR2 SQIVND (reference sequence). This CDR3 reads CASSNRGGSEKLFF. The CDR3, as DNA: TGTGCCAGTAGTAACCGAGGGGGCAGTGAAAAACTGTTTTTT.

This sequence joins TRBV6-1 and TRBJ1-2, with TRBD1 identical over 7 bases. V was pared by 1 base and J by 4 bases, with 0 bases of the junction left unmatched. The CDR3 covers 13 residues. Germline CDR1 reads MNHNS; CDR2 reads SASEGT. Written as DNA, the CDR3 is TGTGCCAGCAGTGAAGGACAGGGCTATGGCTACACCTTC. The encoded protein is CASSEGQGYGYTF.

The V call is TRBV7-3, the J call TRBJ2-2, with D maybe TRBD1 (6 bases). Trimming left V 4 bases short and J 8 bases short, with 17 bases between. The germline CDR1 and CDR2 sequences are SGHTA and FQGTGA. The CDR3 sequence is 15 residues long. The CDR3 coding sequence is TGTGCCAGCAGCTCCGCAGGGGTGCTATCGGGGGAGCTGTTTTTT. Protein sequence: CASSSAGVLSGELFF.

The chain is built from TRBV5-4 and TRBJ1-2; D uncertain. From germline, CDR1 is SGHNT and CDR2 YYREEE (reference sequence). The CDR3 has 14 amino acids. The V gene lost 0 bases and the J gene lost 5 bases, with 11 bases spanning the gap. This CDR3 reads CASSLAQIQYGYTF. The CDR3 bases are TGTGCCAGCAGCTTGGCCCAGATCCAATATGGCTACACCTTC.

J is TRBJ1-5 and V is TRBV19, with unresolved D. Trimming pared 0 bases from V and 5 bases from J, leaving 8 bases between. CDR3 length: 14 residues. The germline CDR1 and CDR2 sequences are LNHDA and SQIVND (reference sequence). CDR3 protein: CASSIDSRYQPQHF. The CDR3 DNA reads as TGTGCCAGTAGTATAGATAGCCGATATCAGCCCCAGCATTTT.

The genes are TRBV7-9 and TRBJ1-2, with 9 positions matching TRBD1. Germline V gene sequence: CDR1 SEHNR, CDR2 FQNEAQ (reference sequence). The CDR3 is 13 amino acids. V dropped 5 bases and J dropped 6; count of bases not matched to a gene: 4. As DNA, the CDR3 is TGTGCCAGCAGCCCAACAGGGGGCAATGGCTACACCTTC. Translation: CASSPTGGNGYTF.

This clone was counted between two and nine times. This rearrangement joins TRBV19 to TRBJ2-2; 10 bases match TRBD2. This CDR3 region has 17 residues. J gave up 1 base and V 4 bases, and 6 bases lay outside the gene matches. Germline-derived CDR1 and CDR2 are LNHDA and SQIVND (reference sequence). The CDR3 DNA reads as TGTGCCAGTAGTACCGGGGCTAGCGGGGGGAACACCGGGGAGCTGTTTTTT. Amino acid sequence: CASSTGASGGNTGELFF.

V and J are TRBV5-4 and TRBJ2-7; possibly TRBD1 for D (6 bases). V lost 2 bases, J lost 0 bases, and 12 bases lay in between. From germline, CDR1 is SGHNT and CDR2 YYREEE (reference sequence). There are 15 residues in the CDR3. CDR3 sequence reads: CASSFGTSSSYEQYF. Here the CDR3 DNA reads TGTGCCAGCAGCTTCGGGACATCGAGCTCCTACGAGCAGTACTTC.

The rearrangement uses TRBV5-6 and TRBJ2-7; D unclear. The length of the CDR3 is 12 residues. Trimming removed 4 bases from V and 3 bases from J, with 8 bases in between. Germline loops: CDR1 SGHDT, CDR2 YYEEEE. DNA for the CDR3: TGTGCCAGCAGCCGGGTCGGCTACGAGCAGTACTTC. It is translated as CASSRVGYEQYF.